The rows below give T cell receptor beta chains drawn from one sample of a study of T cells after yellow fever vaccination. TCRdb fed the 5' RACE reads into MiXCR, producing one record per CDR3 protein. Seen here are under 600,000 distinct CDR3 sequences, roughly 14% observed once, and the top ten hold over 13%. The sequencing used PBMCs, collected on the day of the yellow fever booster vaccination. These receptors all come from a man aged 30 to 39 who received the YFV17D yellow fever vaccine. Each CDR3 is given without its conserved first and last residue.

ASSRGTVVGELF	TRBV6-1	TRBJ2-2
ASSLRAGGYNEQF	TRBV7-2	TRBJ2-1
ASSQVEGIQETQY	TRBV3-1	TRBJ2-5
ASSIGLADDQNIQY	TRBV19	TRBJ2-4
ASSLALAAAGELF	TRBV7-9	TRBJ2-2
ASRPGLALGETQY	TRBV27	TRBJ2-5
ASSVGTGETQY	TRBV9	TRBJ2-5
ASSLLARGSYNEQF	TRBV5-1	TRBJ2-1
ASSLEPAGELF	TRBV11-2	TRBJ2-2
ASSGLAAGELF	TRBV25-1	TRBJ2-2
ASSSGAVTVGEQY	TRBV5-1	TRBJ2-7
ASSFDFTSFYEQY	TRBV7-2	TRBJ2-7
ASRGTGGLSYEQY	TRBV7-2	TRBJ2-7
SAELTSVYNEQF	TRBV20-1	TRBJ2-1
SARDLGTSAYEQY	TRBV20-1	TRBJ2-7
ASSPNQEDTQY	TRBV18	TRBJ2-3
ASSSKLGLQADRSEQF	TRBV5-1	TRBJ2-1
ASSPRGGYSNQPQH	TRBV27	TRBJ1-5
ASSPRDRGGQPQH	TRBV12-3/TRBV12-4	TRBJ1-5
ASSQDARNTDTQY	TRBV4-3	TRBJ2-3
ASRLRESTDTQY	TRBV2	TRBJ2-3
ASSVDAGYYEQY	TRBV9	TRBJ2-7
ASSRQRSSYEQY	TRBV10-1	TRBJ2-7
ASSGMDRINEQY	TRBV18	TRBJ2-7
ASSLNGGLSGPLTGELF	TRBV5-4	TRBJ2-2
ASSLTKKTQY	TRBV5-6	TRBJ2-5
ATKMGAGPFGYT	TRBV5-1	TRBJ1-2
ASSETGGHEQY	TRBV27	TRBJ2-7
ASSTIVAHEQY	TRBV19	TRBJ2-7
ATTFGPGSPNTQY	TRBV12-3/TRBV12-4	TRBJ2-3
ASSPSPLPGTQY	TRBV21-1	TRBJ2-5
ASSPDGGEQY	TRBV5-1	TRBJ2-7
ASSIGLRGVSGELF	TRBV19	TRBJ2-2
ASSPQKTDTQY	TRBV18	TRBJ2-3
SAGGRTFTYEQY	TRBV20-1	TRBJ2-7
SATTGEHSFQPQH	TRBV20-1	TRBJ1-5
ASSLSGQGREQY	TRBV7-9	TRBJ2-7
ASTTFGTNRNIQY	TRBV19	TRBJ2-4
ASSLVSSYYGYT	TRBV7-2	TRBJ1-2
ASSDRLYSGANVLT	TRBV12-3/TRBV12-4	TRBJ2-6
AWSVVAVPGEQY	TRBV30	TRBJ2-7